This T cell receptor beta chain derives from a study of CD8 T cells in ankylosing spondylitis (dated by TCRdb to 2017 to 2019). Background for the entire study: The study profiled T cell receptor beta repertoires in healthy donors and ankylosing spondylitis patients to find disease-linked TCR variants. The full study cohort comprised around 23 ankylosing spondylitis patients and approximately 100 healthy donors. Peripheral blood was sampled, and synovial fluid was also collected from ankylosing spondylitis patients. The research as a whole found: Some of the motif variants had been reported before in the synovial fluid and blood of reactive arthritis patients, a finding that suggests common disease-initiation mechanisms. Blood from ankylosing spondylitis patients appeared to be characterized by a TCR beta motif made up of several highly homologous amino acid variants. According to the report, matched synovial fluid samples from ankylosing spondylitis patients were significantly enriched for the disease-linked clones. In peripheral blood, the disease-linked clones were found at relatively low frequencies and had a CD8+ phenotype.

Reading the germline V gene (reference sequence) gives CDR1 SEHNR and CDR2 FQNEAQ. V gives up 3 bases and J gives up 5 bases, and the segment between their germline ends measures 17 bases. There are 15 amino acids in the CDR3, from cysteine to phenylalanine inclusive. Here the CDR3 DNA is all that survives: 45 bases in frame from base 1. To note about this clonotype: It lacks a known antigen. Base-call qualities are not available, and no considerably larger clone is one nucleotide away.

TCRdb lists the instrument as Illumina HiSeq 2500. Quantitative 5'-RACE with molecular barcodes was the method used to prepare the TCR beta libraries. The authors processed their data as follows. Disease-linked TCR variants were identified with a new computational method built on a probabilistic model of VDJ rearrangement. Through fastp at Q25 and MiXCR, TCRdb rebuilt clones from the public reads, retaining in-frame beta chains. Records with the same CDR3 protein are collapsed into one entry carrying the most frequent genes and DNA. TCRdb assigned the V and J calls; the authors' analysis was not used. The sample records about 340,000 distinct CDR3 sequences, roughly 8% of which are singletons. In total, the top ten clones hold roughly 14% of the sample.

Sequenced material: blood, either unsorted or a sorted T cell fraction (not recorded which). Recombination joined TRBV7-9 with TRBJ2-7; the D gene is perhaps TRBD1, on 6 matching bases. The TCR was taken from a male donor with ankylosing spondylitis. The CDR3 protein: CASSLVGDRSDEQYF. The DNA sequence follows: TGTGCCAGCAGCTTGGTCGGAGACAGGTCCGACGAGCAGTACTTC.